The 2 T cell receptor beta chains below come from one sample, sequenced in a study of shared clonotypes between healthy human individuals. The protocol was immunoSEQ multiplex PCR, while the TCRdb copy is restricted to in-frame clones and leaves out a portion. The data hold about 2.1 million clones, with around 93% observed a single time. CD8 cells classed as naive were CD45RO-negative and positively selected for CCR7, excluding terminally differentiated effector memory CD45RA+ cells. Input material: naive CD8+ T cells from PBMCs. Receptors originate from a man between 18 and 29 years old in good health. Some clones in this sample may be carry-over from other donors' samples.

CDR3 DNA sequence: TGCGCCAGCAGCTCCACCGGGACAGGGGGTTTTGTCGAGCAGTACTTC. This translates into CASSSTGTGGFVEQYF. The chain carries TRBV5-1 and TRBJ2-7; 11 nucleotides align to TRBD1. Germline trimming cut 3 bases from V and 6 bases from J; bases unmatched to any gene: 11. The germline CDR1 and CDR2 sequences are SGHRS and YFSETQ. CDR3 size: 16 residues.

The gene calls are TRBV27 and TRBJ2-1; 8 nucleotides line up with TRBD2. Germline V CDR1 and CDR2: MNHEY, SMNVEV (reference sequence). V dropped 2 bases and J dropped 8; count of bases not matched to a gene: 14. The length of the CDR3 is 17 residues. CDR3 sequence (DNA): TGTGCCAGCAGTTTAGGGGCGCCCAGCGGGAGTACGGATGAGCAGTTCTTC. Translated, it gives CASSLGAPSGSTDEQFF.